Listed below are T cell receptor beta chains from one sample, sequenced in a study of blood T cell repertoires in COVID-19. Profiled with immunoSEQ multiplex PCR; TCRdb holds only in-frame clones, not every one. Altogether 200,000 or so clones are present, 88% being singletons, with the ten largest covering roughly 2.8%. Sequencing was done on a sample of PBMCs or T cells enriched from blood (not recorded which). These receptors were obtained from a woman aged 25-40 years who had recovered from COVID-19. CDR3s include the opening cysteine and the closing phenylalanine or tryptophan. The D gene is left open where the match is weak. Clone size appears in some rows only: once, few, many, or a class for an expanded clone.

v_gene: TRBV11-2; abundance: .; d_gene: .; j_gene: TRBJ2-7; CDR3nt: TGTGCCAGCAGCGACACTAGCGAGCAGTACTTC; CDR3aa: CASSDTSEQYF
v_gene: TRBV18; abundance: .; d_gene: .; j_gene: TRBJ2-5; CDR3nt: TGTGCCAGCTCACCGAAAACAGGGTGGGGAGTGGAGACCCAGTACTTC; CDR3aa: CASSPKTGWGVETQYF
v_gene: TRBV29-1; abundance: .; d_gene: .; j_gene: TRBJ1-1; CDR3nt: TGCAGCGTTGCAGGGTTCCTTTCATGGGACACTGAAGCTTTCTTT; CDR3aa: CSVAGFLSWDTEAFF
v_gene: TRBV5-1; abundance: .; d_gene: .; j_gene: TRBJ1-1; CDR3nt: TGCGCCAGCAGCTTTTCGGACAGTAACACTGAAGCTTTCTTT; CDR3aa: CASSFSDSNTEAFF
v_gene: TRBV7-3; abundance: .; d_gene: .; j_gene: TRBJ2-2; CDR3nt: TGTGCCAGCAGCCCGGAGCCCGACACCGGGGAGCTGTTTTTT; CDR3aa: CASSPEPDTGELFF
v_gene: TRBV18; abundance: .; d_gene: .; j_gene: TRBJ1-2; CDR3nt: TGTGCCAGCTCACCGACAGGAGCCTATGGCTACACCTTC; CDR3aa: CASSPTGAYGYTF
v_gene: TRBV21-1; abundance: .; d_gene: .; j_gene: TRBJ1-1; CDR3nt: TGTGCCAGCAGCAAAGTTCTCAACAGGGGGAAACAGAACACTGAAGCTTTCTTT; CDR3aa: CASSKVLNRGKQNTEAFF
v_gene: TRBV7-2; abundance: .; d_gene: TRBD2; j_gene: TRBJ2-3; CDR3nt: TGTGCCAGCAGCTCGCTAGCGGGGGGCAGGGCAGATACGCAGTATTTT; CDR3aa: CASSSLAGGRADTQYF
v_gene: TRBV7-3; abundance: .; d_gene: TRBD2; j_gene: TRBJ2-1; CDR3nt: TGTGCCAGCAGCTTACTAGGCGGGGGTGGAAACAATGAGCAGTTCTTC; CDR3aa: CASSLLGGGGNNEQFF
v_gene: TRBV3-1/TRBV3-2; abundance: few; d_gene: .; j_gene: TRBJ1-1; CDR3nt: TGTGCCAGCAGACCACTACACAGGGAGTCTGAAGCTTTCTTT; CDR3aa: CASRPLHRESEAFF
v_gene: TRBV5-6; abundance: .; d_gene: .; j_gene: TRBJ2-7; CDR3nt: TGTGCCAGCAGCTCGGGACACTACTACGAGCAGTACTTC; CDR3aa: CASSSGHYYEQYF
v_gene: TRBV18; abundance: .; d_gene: TRBD1; j_gene: TRBJ2-5; CDR3nt: TGTGCCAGCTCCCAAACAGGGGGCCAAGAGACCCAGTACTTC; CDR3aa: CASSQTGGQETQYF
v_gene: TRBV3-1/TRBV3-2; abundance: .; d_gene: .; j_gene: TRBJ2-4; CDR3nt: TGTGCCAGCAGCCAGCTTAGCGGATTAGCCAAAAACATTCAGTACTTC; CDR3aa: CASSQLSGLAKNIQYF
v_gene: TRBV4-2; abundance: .; d_gene: .; j_gene: TRBJ1-6; CDR3nt: TGTGCCAGCAGTCTAAAGACAGGTGAAAATTCACCCCTCCACTTT; CDR3aa: CASSLKTGENSPLHF
v_gene: TRBV5-1; abundance: .; d_gene: TRBD2; j_gene: TRBJ2-5; CDR3nt: TGCGCCAGCAGCTTGGGACTAGCGGGGGAAGAGACCCAGTACTTC; CDR3aa: CASSLGLAGEETQYF
v_gene: TRBV12-5; abundance: .; d_gene: TRBD1; j_gene: TRBJ1-2; CDR3nt: TGTGCTAGTGGTTCGGGACAGGGTTGGGATGGCTACACCTTC; CDR3aa: CASGSGQGWDGYTF
v_gene: TRBV23-1; abundance: .; d_gene: TRBD1; j_gene: TRBJ1-2; CDR3nt: TGCGCCAGCAGTCCCGCGGCCCGACAGGGGGGGAGGAACTATGGCTACACCTTC; CDR3aa: CASSPAARQGGRNYGYTF
v_gene: TRBV10-3; abundance: .; d_gene: TRBD2; j_gene: TRBJ2-3; CDR3nt: TGTGCCATCAGTGCAAACCAACTAGCGGGGGGCGAAGATACGCAGTATTTT; CDR3aa: CAISANQLAGGEDTQYF
v_gene: TRBV7-8; abundance: few; d_gene: TRBD1; j_gene: TRBJ1-2; CDR3nt: TGTGCCAGCAGCCCCAGGGACAGAACTAACTATGGCTACACCTTC; CDR3aa: CASSPRDRTNYGYTF
v_gene: TRBV5-1; abundance: .; d_gene: TRBD2; j_gene: TRBJ2-3; CDR3nt: TGCGCCAGCGCCCTCTTTAGCGGGGGGGACACAGATACGCAGTATTTT; CDR3aa: CASALFSGGDTDTQYF
v_gene: TRBV15; abundance: .; d_gene: TRBD1; j_gene: TRBJ2-7; CDR3nt: TGTGCCACCAGATCTCAAGGGGGCCCGCTCTACGAGCAGTACTTC; CDR3aa: CATRSQGGPLYEQYF
v_gene: TRBV2; abundance: .; d_gene: .; j_gene: TRBJ1-1; CDR3nt: TGTGCCAGAACAGGGAAGAACACTGAAGCTTTCTTT; CDR3aa: CARTGKNTEAFF
v_gene: TRBV5-1; abundance: .; d_gene: TRBD1; j_gene: TRBJ1-5; CDR3nt: TGCGCCAGCAGCCGGACAGGGGATGGCAATCAGCCCCAGCATTTT; CDR3aa: CASSRTGDGNQPQHF
v_gene: TRBV18; abundance: .; d_gene: .; j_gene: TRBJ1-2; CDR3nt: TGTGCCAGCTCACCCGGGGAGGGGACGGGCTACACCTTC; CDR3aa: CASSPGEGTGYTF
v_gene: TRBV4-3; abundance: .; d_gene: .; j_gene: TRBJ1-2; CDR3nt: TGCGCCAGCAGCCCGAGGGACACTCCCTATGGCTACACCTTC; CDR3aa: CASSPRDTPYGYTF
v_gene: TRBV7-8; abundance: .; d_gene: TRBD2; j_gene: TRBJ2-1; CDR3nt: TGTGCCAGCAGCCCTAGCGGGGGCACCTACAATGAGCAGTTCTTC; CDR3aa: CASSPSGGTYNEQFF
v_gene: TRBV19; abundance: .; d_gene: .; j_gene: TRBJ1-1; CDR3nt: TGTGCCAGTAGTATAGATCCCAGACTTTACGACAGCCCTAGGATGAACACTGAAGCTTTCTTT; CDR3aa: CASSIDPRLYDSPRMNTEAFF
v_gene: TRBV5-5; abundance: .; d_gene: .; j_gene: TRBJ1-1; CDR3nt: TGTGCCAGCAGCGTAACAGGGAACACTGAAGCTTTCTTT; CDR3aa: CASSVTGNTEAFF
v_gene: TRBV5-5; abundance: .; d_gene: .; j_gene: TRBJ1-1; CDR3nt: TGTGCCAGCAGCTCCAGGGTTACACTTATGAACACTGAAGCTTTCTTT; CDR3aa: CASSSRVTLMNTEAFF
v_gene: TRBV5-6; abundance: once; d_gene: TRBD1; j_gene: TRBJ1-1; CDR3nt: TGTGCCAGCAGCTTGTTCGACAGGGTTAGAGGAGCTTTCTTT; CDR3aa: CASSLFDRVRGAFF
v_gene: TRBV2; abundance: once; d_gene: .; j_gene: TRBJ1-5; CDR3nt: TGTGCCAGCAGGGGACAATATCAGCCCCAGCATTTT; CDR3aa: CASRGQYQPQHF
v_gene: TRBV9; abundance: .; d_gene: TRBD1; j_gene: TRBJ2-7; CDR3nt: TGTGCCAGCAGCGTTCGAGACAGGGGGCACTACGAGCAGTACTTC; CDR3aa: CASSVRDRGHYEQYF
v_gene: TRBV11-3; abundance: .; d_gene: TRBD2; j_gene: TRBJ2-1; CDR3nt: TGTGCCAGCAGCTTGGGACTAGCGGCCTACAATGAGCAGTTCTTC; CDR3aa: CASSLGLAAYNEQFF
v_gene: TRBV29-1; abundance: .; d_gene: TRBD1; j_gene: TRBJ1-2; CDR3nt: TGCAGCGCTTCGACAGGGAAGGACGGCTACACCTTC; CDR3aa: CSASTGKDGYTF
v_gene: TRBV6-2/TRBV6-3; abundance: .; d_gene: TRBD1; j_gene: TRBJ2-5; CDR3nt: TGTGCCAGCAGTTCACGTAATCCGGGACAGCAAGAGACCCAGTACTTC; CDR3aa: CASSSRNPGQQETQYF
v_gene: TRBV7-9; abundance: .; d_gene: TRBD1; j_gene: TRBJ2-1; CDR3nt: TGTGCCAGCAGCTTAGCTGGGCAGGGGGCGAATGAGCAGTTCTTC; CDR3aa: CASSLAGQGANEQFF
v_gene: TRBV5-6; abundance: .; d_gene: TRBD2; j_gene: TRBJ2-1; CDR3nt: TGTGCCAGCAGCTTCGGGACTAGCCCCAATGAGCAGTTCTTC; CDR3aa: CASSFGTSPNEQFF
v_gene: TRBV10-3; abundance: .; d_gene: .; j_gene: TRBJ1-1; CDR3nt: TGTGCCATCAGTGAGTCTAGGGGCATGGTGGCTGAAGCTTTCTTT; CDR3aa: CAISESRGMVAEAFF
v_gene: TRBV11-1; abundance: .; d_gene: .; j_gene: TRBJ1-1; CDR3nt: TGTGCCAGCAGCGCCTCCACAGGCTCGGTCACTTTCTTT; CDR3aa: CASSASTGSVTFF